A single sample is the source of the 2 T cell receptor beta chains below, sequenced in a study of cytomegalovirus exposure and HLA in healthy donors. Primers: 60 Vbeta forward and 13 Jbeta reverse. The data were produced by immunoSEQ multiplex PCR, yet TCRdb's version contains in-frame clones alone and is incomplete. There are about 130,000 clones in the sample; around three quarters occur only once, and 1.2% lies in the top ten. The sequenced sample was PBMCs. The origin of the receptors is a female donor in good health and CMV-seronegative.

This chain connects TRBV7-9 to TRBJ2-1; 8 bases are a match to TRBD2. The germline V gene has CDR1 SEHNR and CDR2 FQNEAQ (reference sequence). This CDR3 is built from 15 residues. V was pared by 1 base and J by 4 bases, with 3 bases of the junction left unmatched. The CDR3 protein is CASSLGQRGYNEQFF. For the CDR3, the DNA is TGTGCCAGCAGCTTAGGCCAGCGGGGGTACAATGAGCAGTTCTTC.

V usage is TRBV27 and J usage is TRBJ1-1; D remains ambiguous. V shed 6 bases and J shed 1 base, with 9 bases lying between them. Germline CDR1 MNHEY, CDR2 SMNVEV (reference sequence). CDR3 length: 13 residues. The CDR3 DNA follows: TGTGCCAGCAGCTGGGAGGGGAACACTGAAGCTTTCTTT. It yields the protein CASSWEGNTEAFF.